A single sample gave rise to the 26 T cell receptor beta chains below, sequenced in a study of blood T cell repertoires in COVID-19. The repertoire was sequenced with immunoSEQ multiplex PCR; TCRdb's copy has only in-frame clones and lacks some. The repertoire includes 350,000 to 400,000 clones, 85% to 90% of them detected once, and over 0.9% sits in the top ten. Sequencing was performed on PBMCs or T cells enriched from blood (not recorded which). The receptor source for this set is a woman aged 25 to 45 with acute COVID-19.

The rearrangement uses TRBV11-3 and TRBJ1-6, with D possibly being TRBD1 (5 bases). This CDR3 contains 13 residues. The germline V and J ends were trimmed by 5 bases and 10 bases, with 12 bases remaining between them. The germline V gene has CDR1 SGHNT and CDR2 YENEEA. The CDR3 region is CASSRGTESPLHF. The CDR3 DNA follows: TGTGCCAGCAGCCGAGGGACTGAATCACCCCTCCACTTT.

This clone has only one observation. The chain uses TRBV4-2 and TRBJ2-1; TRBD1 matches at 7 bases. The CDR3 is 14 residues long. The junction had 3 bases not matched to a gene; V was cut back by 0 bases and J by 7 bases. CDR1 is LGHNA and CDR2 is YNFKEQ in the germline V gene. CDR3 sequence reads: CASSQDRTGNEQFF. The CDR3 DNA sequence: TGTGCCAGCAGCCAAGATCGGACAGGTAATGAGCAGTTCTTC.

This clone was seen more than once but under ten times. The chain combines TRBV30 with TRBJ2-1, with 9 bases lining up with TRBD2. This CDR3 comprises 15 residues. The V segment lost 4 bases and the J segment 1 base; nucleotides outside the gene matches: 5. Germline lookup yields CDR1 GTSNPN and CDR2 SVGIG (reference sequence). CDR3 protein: CAWNKAGGSYNEQFF. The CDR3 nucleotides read TGTGCCTGGAATAAAGCGGGGGGTTCCTACAATGAGCAGTTCTTC.

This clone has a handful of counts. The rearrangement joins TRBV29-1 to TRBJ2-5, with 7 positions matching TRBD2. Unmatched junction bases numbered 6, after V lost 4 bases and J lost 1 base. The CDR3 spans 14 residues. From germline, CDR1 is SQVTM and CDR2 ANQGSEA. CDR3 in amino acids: CSVGTRSVQETQYF. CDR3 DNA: TGCAGCGTTGGGACTAGATCGGTCCAAGAGACCCAGTACTTC.

The CDR3 sequence: CASSQEIYRGESNNEKLFF. CDR3 DNA: TGTGCCAGCAGCCAAGAGATTTACAGGGGGGAGAGTAATAATGAAAAACTGTTTTTT. V gene TRBV3-1 (or the pseudogene TRBV3-2) combines with J gene TRBJ1-4; 8 bases line up with TRBD1. CDR3 length: 19 amino acids. Germline lookup yields CDR1 LGHDT and CDR2 YNNKEL (reference sequence). V dropped 0 bases and J dropped 4; count of bases not matched to a gene: 13.

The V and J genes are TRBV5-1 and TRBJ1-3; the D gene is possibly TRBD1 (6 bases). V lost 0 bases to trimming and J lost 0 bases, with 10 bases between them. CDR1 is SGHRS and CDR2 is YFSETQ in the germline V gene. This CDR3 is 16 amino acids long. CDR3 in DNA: TGCGCCAGCAGCTTGGCAGGGGAAAGCTCTGGAAACACCATATATTTT. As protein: CASSLAGESSGNTIYF.

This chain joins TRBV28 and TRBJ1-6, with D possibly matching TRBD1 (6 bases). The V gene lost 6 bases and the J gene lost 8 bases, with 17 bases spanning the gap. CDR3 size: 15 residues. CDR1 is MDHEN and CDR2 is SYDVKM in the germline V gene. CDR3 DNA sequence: TGTGCCAGCAGCCACAGGGTAGGATTTGATTCACCCCTCCACTTT. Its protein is CASSHRVGFDSPLHF.

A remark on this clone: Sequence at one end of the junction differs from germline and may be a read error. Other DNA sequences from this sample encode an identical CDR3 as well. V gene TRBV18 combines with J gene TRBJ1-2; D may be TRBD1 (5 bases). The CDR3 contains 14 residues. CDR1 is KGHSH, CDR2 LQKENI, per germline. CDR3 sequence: CASSPPQGNYGYTF. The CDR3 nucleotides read TGTGCCAGCTCCCCACCCCAGGGTAACTATGGCTACACCTTC.

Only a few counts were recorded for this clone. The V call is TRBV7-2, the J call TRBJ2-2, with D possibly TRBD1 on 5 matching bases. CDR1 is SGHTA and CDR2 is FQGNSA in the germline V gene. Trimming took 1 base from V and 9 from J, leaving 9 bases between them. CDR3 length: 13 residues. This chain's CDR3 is CASSLEGKRELFF. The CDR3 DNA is TGTGCCAGCAGCTTAGAGGGGAAAAGGGAGCTGTTTTTT.

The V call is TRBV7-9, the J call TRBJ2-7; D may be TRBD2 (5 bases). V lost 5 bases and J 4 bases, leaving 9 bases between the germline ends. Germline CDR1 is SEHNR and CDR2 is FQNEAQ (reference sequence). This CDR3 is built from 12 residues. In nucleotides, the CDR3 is TGTGCCAGCAGCGCTAGGGAGTACGAGCAGTACTTC. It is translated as CASSAREYEQYF.

For the CDR3, the DNA is TGTGCCAGTAGTCCCACCGTTAGGCAGGGGAAAAACATTCAGTACTTC. Translated, it gives CASSPTVRQGKNIQYF. The V call is TRBV19, the J call TRBJ2-4, with a weak D call TRBD1 (6 bases). V was cut by 5 bases and J by 4 bases, with 18 bases left in between. CDR3 length: 16 amino acids. Germline V gives CDR1 LNHDA, CDR2 SQIVND (reference sequence).

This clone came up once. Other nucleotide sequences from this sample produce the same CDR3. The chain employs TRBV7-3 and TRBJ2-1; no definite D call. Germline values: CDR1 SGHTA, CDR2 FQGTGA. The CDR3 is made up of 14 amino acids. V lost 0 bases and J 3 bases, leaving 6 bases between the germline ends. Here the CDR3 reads CASSLTPGYNEQFF. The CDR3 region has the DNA TGTGCCAGCAGCTTAACCCCCGGCTACAATGAGCAGTTCTTC.

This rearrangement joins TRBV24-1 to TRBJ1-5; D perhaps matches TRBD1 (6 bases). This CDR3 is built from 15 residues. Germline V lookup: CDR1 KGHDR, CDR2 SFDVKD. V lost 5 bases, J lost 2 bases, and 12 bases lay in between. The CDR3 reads CATSGGAGGNQPQHF. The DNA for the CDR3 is TGTGCCACCAGTGGGGGTGCAGGGGGCAATCAGCCCCAGCATTTT.

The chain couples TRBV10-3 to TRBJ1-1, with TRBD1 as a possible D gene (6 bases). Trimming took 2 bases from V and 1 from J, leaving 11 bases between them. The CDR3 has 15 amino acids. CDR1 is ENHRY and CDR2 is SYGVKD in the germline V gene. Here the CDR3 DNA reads TGTGCCATCAGTGAGAACAGGGCCCGGAACACTGAAGCTTTCTTT. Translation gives CAISENRARNTEAFF.

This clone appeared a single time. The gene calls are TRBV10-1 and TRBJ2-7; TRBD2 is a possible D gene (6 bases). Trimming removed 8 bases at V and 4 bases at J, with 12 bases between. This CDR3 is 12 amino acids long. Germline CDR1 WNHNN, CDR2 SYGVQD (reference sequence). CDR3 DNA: TGCGCCAGCTCGGAGGGAGTATACGAGCAGTACTTC. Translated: CASSEGVYEQYF.

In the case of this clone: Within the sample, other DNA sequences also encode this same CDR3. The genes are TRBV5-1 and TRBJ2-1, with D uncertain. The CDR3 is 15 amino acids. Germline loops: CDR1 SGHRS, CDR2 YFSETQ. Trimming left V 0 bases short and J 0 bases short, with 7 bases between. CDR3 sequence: CASSLGGTSYNEQFF. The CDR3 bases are TGCGCCAGCAGCTTGGGAGGTACCTCCTACAATGAGCAGTTCTTC.

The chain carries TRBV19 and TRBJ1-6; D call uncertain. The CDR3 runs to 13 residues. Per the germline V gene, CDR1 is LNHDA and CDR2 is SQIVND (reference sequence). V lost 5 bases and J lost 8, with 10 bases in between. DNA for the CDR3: TGTGCCAGTAGTGTTGGCGGTGATTCACCCCTCCACTTT. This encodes CASSVGGDSPLHF.

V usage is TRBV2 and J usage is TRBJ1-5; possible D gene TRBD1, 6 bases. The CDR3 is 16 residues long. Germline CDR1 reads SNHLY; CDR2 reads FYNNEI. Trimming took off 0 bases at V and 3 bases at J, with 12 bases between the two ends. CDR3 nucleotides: TGTGCCAGCAGTGAAGCCAGGGGCGCACTCAATCAGCCCCAGCATTTT. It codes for CASSEARGALNQPQHF.

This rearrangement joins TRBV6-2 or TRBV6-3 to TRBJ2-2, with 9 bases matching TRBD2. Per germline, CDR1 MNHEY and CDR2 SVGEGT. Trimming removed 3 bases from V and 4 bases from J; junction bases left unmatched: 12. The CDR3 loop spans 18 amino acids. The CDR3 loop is CASSYPFSRSGGTGELFF. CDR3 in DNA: TGTGCCAGCAGTTATCCCTTCTCGCGTAGCGGGGGCACCGGGGAGCTGTTTTTT.

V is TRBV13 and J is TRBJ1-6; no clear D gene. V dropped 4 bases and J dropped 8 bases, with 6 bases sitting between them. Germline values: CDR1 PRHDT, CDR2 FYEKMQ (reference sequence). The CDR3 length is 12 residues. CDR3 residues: CASSSEDSPLHF. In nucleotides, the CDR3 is TGTGCCAGCAGCTCCGAGGATTCACCCCTCCACTTT.

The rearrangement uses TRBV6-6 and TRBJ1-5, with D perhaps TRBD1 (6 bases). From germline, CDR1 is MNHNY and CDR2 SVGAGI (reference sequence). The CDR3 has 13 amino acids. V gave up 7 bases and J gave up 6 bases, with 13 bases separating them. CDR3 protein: CASTTGLGQPQHF. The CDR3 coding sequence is TGTGCCAGCACGACAGGTTTGGGTCAGCCCCAGCATTTT.

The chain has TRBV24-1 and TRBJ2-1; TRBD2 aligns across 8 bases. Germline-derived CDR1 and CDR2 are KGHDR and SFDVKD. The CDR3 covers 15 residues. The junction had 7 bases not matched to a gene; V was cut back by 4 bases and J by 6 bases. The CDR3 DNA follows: TGTGCCACCAGTGACCCAGCGGGGGATGCCAATGAGCAGTTCTTC. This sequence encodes CATSDPAGDANEQFF.

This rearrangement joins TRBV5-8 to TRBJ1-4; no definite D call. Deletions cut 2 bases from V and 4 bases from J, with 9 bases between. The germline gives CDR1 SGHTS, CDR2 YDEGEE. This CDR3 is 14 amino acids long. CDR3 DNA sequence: TGTGCCAGCAGCTTTCGAGGGTTTAATGAAAAACTGTTTTTT. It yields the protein CASSFRGFNEKLFF.

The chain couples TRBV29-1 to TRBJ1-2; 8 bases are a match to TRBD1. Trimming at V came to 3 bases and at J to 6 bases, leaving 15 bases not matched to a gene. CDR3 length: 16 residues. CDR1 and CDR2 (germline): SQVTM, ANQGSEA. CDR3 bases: TGCAGCGTTGATCGGGCAGGGGGCCCGAGATCGGATGGCTACACCTTC. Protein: CSVDRAGGPRSDGYTF.

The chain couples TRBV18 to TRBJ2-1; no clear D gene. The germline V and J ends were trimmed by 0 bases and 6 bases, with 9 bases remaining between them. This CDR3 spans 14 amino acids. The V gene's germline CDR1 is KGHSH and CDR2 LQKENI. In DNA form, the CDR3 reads TGTGCCAGCTCACCACCGGAGCTGAGCAATGAGCAGTTCTTC. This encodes CASSPPELSNEQFF.

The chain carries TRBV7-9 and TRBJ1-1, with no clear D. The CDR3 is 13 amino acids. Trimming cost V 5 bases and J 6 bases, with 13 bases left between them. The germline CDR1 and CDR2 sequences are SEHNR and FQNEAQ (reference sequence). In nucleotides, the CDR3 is TGTGCCAGCAGCCGACCGGGAAGAGCTGAAGCTTTCTTT. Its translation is CASSRPGRAEAFF.